The 21 T cell receptor beta chains below were found in one sample sequenced in a study of blood T cells in healthy people across ages. Alongside a J-beta primer mix, a sample-barcoded 5' primer served in a second PCR lasting about 7 to 11 cycles. Using its own MiXCR run on the 5' RACE reads, TCRdb lists one record per CDR3 protein. The sample yields some 900,000 distinct CDR3 sequences, around 48% seen once. The specimen sequenced was blood. The receptors here all came from a man between 25 and 39 years old in good health.

This chain uses TRBV9 with TRBJ2-2, with D possibly being TRBD2 (5 bases). This CDR3 contains 17 residues. With 4 bases removed from V and 9 bases from J, the gap between germline ends came to 25 bases. The germline CDR1 and CDR2 sequences are SGDLS and YYNGEE. CDR3 DNA sequence: TGTGCCAGCAGCCCTATGGCCACGCGGGTCCCCATATGGGAGCTGTTTTTT. Translation: CASSPMATRVPIWELFF.

V and J are TRBV25-1 and TRBJ1-6; the D gene is possibly TRBD1 (5 bases). V was clipped by 3 bases and J by 7 bases, with 13 bases between them. From germline, CDR1 is MGHDK and CDR2 SYGVNS. The CDR3 is 15 residues long. The CDR3 nucleotides read TGTGCCAGCAGTGATTGGGGGGGTCAGAATTCACCCCTCCACTTT. Translation gives CASSDWGGQNSPLHF.

J is TRBJ2-5 and V is TRBV11-1, with D unclear. V lost 1 base and J 1 base, leaving 10 bases between the germline ends. Germline V gives CDR1 SGHAT, CDR2 FQDESV (reference sequence). This CDR3 spans 15 amino acids. In DNA form, the CDR3 reads TGTGCCAGCAGCTTAGGACGGGCCTTCCAAGAGACCCAGTACTTC. This gives the protein CASSLGRAFQETQYF.

This clonotype was detected only a few times. The chain couples TRBV7-2 to TRBJ2-7; 11 bases are a match to TRBD2. Germline assignment: CDR1 SGHTA and CDR2 FQGNSA. V was pared by 5 bases and J by 0 bases, with 3 bases of the junction left unmatched. This CDR3 is 15 amino acids long. The chain's CDR3 is CASSGTSGSSYEQYF. CDR3 coding DNA: TGTGCCAGCAGCGGGACTAGCGGTAGCTCCTACGAGCAGTACTTC.

CDR3 sequence reads: CASSSRPGEQYF. CDR3 bases: TGTGCCAGCAGTTCTAGACCGGGGGAGCAGTACTTC. The V call is TRBV12-3 or TRBV12-4, the J call TRBJ2-7; D possibly corresponds to TRBD2 (5 bases). The CDR3 is made up of 12 amino acids. The ends were cut back, 4 bases at V and 7 bases at J, with 11 bases in the middle.

Comment on this clonotype: A read error may account for a junction end that differs from germline. The chain combines TRBV2 with TRBJ1-6, with a possible D match to TRBD1 (5 bases). The germline gives CDR1 SNHLY, CDR2 FYNNEI. This CDR3 contains 14 residues. The DNA of the CDR3 is TGTGCCAGCATCCCGACAGCCACAAATTCACTCCTCCACTTT. It specifies CASIPTATNSLLHF. Filled out from reference TRBV2 and TRBJ1-6, the complete variable domain reads EPEVTQTPSHQVTQMGQEVILRCVPISNHLYFYWYRQILGQKVEFLVSFYNNEISEKSEIFDDQFSVERPDGSNFTLKIRSTKLEDSAMYFCASIPTATNSLLHFGNGTRLTVT.

This clonotype was counted between two and nine times. The CDR3 reads CASSLGTGSTYEQYF. CDR3 sequence (DNA): TGTGCCAGCAGTTTGGGCACCGGGAGCACCTACGAGCAGTACTTC. The chain recombines TRBV12-3 or TRBV12-4 with TRBJ2-7; weak D call: TRBD2 (6 bases). This CDR3 has 15 residues. V lost 3 bases, J lost 2 bases, and 14 bases lay in between.

The CDR3 spells CASSEEGIGNQPQHF. The CDR3, as DNA: TGTGCCAGCAGTGAAGAGGGGATCGGCAATCAGCCCCAGCATTTT. The chain uses TRBV12-3 or TRBV12-4 and TRBJ1-5; weak D call: TRBD1 (5 bases). V lost 5 bases and J lost 2, with 13 bases in between. This CDR3 has 15 amino acids.

The gene calls are TRBV27 and TRBJ1-6; 8 nucleotides align to TRBD1. This CDR3 has 18 amino acids. Germline V gene sequence: CDR1 MNHEY, CDR2 SMNVEV (reference sequence). J lost 6 bases, V lost 6 bases, and 16 bases had no gene match. The CDR3: CASSLGQGMGGPNSPLHF. In nucleotides, the CDR3 is TGTGCCAGCAGCCTCGGACAGGGAATGGGGGGGCCTAATTCACCCCTCCACTTT.

The V gene is TRBV7-3, the J gene TRBJ2-7; 7 bases map to TRBD2. This CDR3 has 15 amino acids. J gave up 10 bases and V 1 base, and 13 bases lay outside the gene matches. Germline V gene data show CDR1 as SGHTA and CDR2 as FQGTGA. The CDR3 loop reads CASSLSSGQSGAQYF. The CDR3 bases are TGTGCCAGCAGCTTAAGTTCCGGACAAAGCGGGGCCCAGTACTTC.

This clonotype was picked up a small number of times. The chain uses TRBV28 and TRBJ2-7; D is unclear. CDR1 is MDHEN and CDR2 is SYDVKM in the germline V gene. Trimming pared 3 bases from V and 2 bases from J, leaving 14 bases between. This CDR3 region has 15 residues. The CDR3 region has the DNA TGTGCCAGCAGTTTTGGGCACCTCTCCCCCTACGAGCAGTACTTC. It translates to CASSFGHLSPYEQYF.

This chain joins TRBV6-6 and TRBJ1-2; D remains ambiguous. Trimming shortened V by 3 bases and J by 8 bases, and 19 bases separated the two germline ends. CDR3 length: 15 amino acids. In germline, CDR1 is MNHNY, CDR2 SVGAGI (reference sequence). CDR3: CASSYGVGLMDGYTF. The CDR3 nucleotides read TGTGCCAGCAGTTATGGCGTCGGCCTGATGGACGGCTACACCTTC.

Here the CDR3 reads CASSFGQYNSPLHF. DNA for the CDR3: TGTGCCAGCAGTTTCGGCCAGTATAATTCACCCCTCCACTTT. The genes are TRBV12-3 or TRBV12-4 and TRBJ1-6; no firm D call. The CDR3 has 14 residues. Trimming removed 3 bases at V and 4 bases at J, with 7 bases between.

J is TRBJ2-1 and V is TRBV7-6; D remains unclear. V lost 2 bases and J lost 5, with 10 bases in between. The CDR3 length is 14 residues. CDR1 SGHVS and CDR2 FNYEAQ come from the germline V gene. CDR3 sequence (DNA): TGTGCCAGCAGCTTATCCATGGGCCACAATGAGCAGTTCTTC. Residues: CASSLSMGHNEQFF.

This clonotype was detected only a few times. The chain uses TRBV7-2 and TRBJ2-5; no clear D. Germline-derived CDR1 and CDR2 are SGHTA and FQGNSA. The CDR3 has 14 residues. V was clipped by 2 bases and J by 2 bases, with 9 bases between them. The CDR3 nucleotides are TGTGCCAGCAGCTTATTCCGGAATCAAGAGACCCAGTACTTC. It yields the protein CASSLFRNQETQYF.

The chain recombines TRBV6-5 with TRBJ1-5; D is unclear. The CDR3 is 13 residues long. Germline CDR1 reads MNHEY; CDR2 reads SVGAGI. Trimming left V 6 bases short and J 5 bases short, with 11 bases between. As DNA, the CDR3 is TGTGCCAGCAGCCTCGGACCACATCAGCCCCAGCATTTT. Amino acids: CASSLGPHQPQHF.

V usage is TRBV18 and J usage is TRBJ1-2; D might be TRBD1 (5 bases). V was clipped by 4 bases and J by 4 bases, with 19 bases between them. CDR3 size: 16 residues. Looked up from germline, CDR1 is KGHSH and CDR2 is LQKENI. The chain's CDR3 is CASSLSDGDLTYGYTF. The CDR3 bases are TGTGCCAGCTCACTATCAGACGGGGACTTGACCTATGGCTACACCTTC.

This clonotype was recorded only once. The rearrangement uses TRBV21-1 and TRBJ2-3; TRBD1, the D gene given by the table, was not confirmed from the DNA. TRBV21-1 has pseudogene status. The CDR3 totals 18 residues. CDR3 residues: CASSIRDSNKQGTDTQYF. In DNA form, the CDR3 reads TGTGCCAGCAGCATCCGGGACAGCAACAAACAGGGCACAGATACGCAGTATTTT.

Here the CDR3 DNA reads TGCGCCAGCAGCCAAGAGGGGACAGTCTACGAGCAGTACTTC. Translated: CASSQEGTVYEQYF. The V call is TRBV4-1, the J call TRBJ2-7; 7 bases match TRBD1. The germline gives CDR1 MGHRA, CDR2 YSYEKL. V trimming: 0 bases; J trimming: 3 bases; junction bases outside the gene matches: 2. The CDR3 contains 14 residues.

This chain links TRBV28 with TRBJ1-2; tentative D call: TRBD1 (6 bases). Deletions cut 4 bases from V and 4 bases from J, with 19 bases between. The CDR3 is 16 residues long. Germline CDR1 reads MDHEN; CDR2 reads SYDVKM. The CDR3 spells CASSSPVRQEFYGYTF. In nucleotides, the CDR3 is TGTGCCAGCAGTTCGCCGGTGAGACAGGAGTTCTATGGCTACACCTTC.

As concerns this clonotype: Sequence at one end of the junction differs from germline and may be a read error. This chain uses TRBV4-1 with TRBJ2-4; TRBD2 matches at 13 bases. CDR3 length: 19 residues. The germline gives CDR1 MGHRA, CDR2 YSYEKL. This CDR3 is CTSSEVIRLAGGRRNIQYF. The CDR3 DNA follows: TGCACCAGCAGCGAAGTCATCCGACTAGCGGGGGGCAGGAGAAACATTCAGTACTTC.